This TCR beta chain stems from a study of chemoradiotherapy in HPV16-positive cancers. Study overall: Two HPV16-positive patients' cells yielded candidate HPV-specific clones and common motifs. Study-level findings and limits: HPV-specific T cells were functionally defined from only a couple of HPV16-positive patients. In HPV16-positive patients, HPV-responsive T-cell expansion tracked better recurrence-free survival.

Sequencing used immunoSEQ multiplex PCR; TCRdb keeps in-frame clones, though not all of them. The sample shows some 14,000 clones, almost 90% of them seen only once. Of note for this clone: Its target is not known.

V lost 4 bases to trimming and J lost 2 bases; unmatched junction nucleotides: 6. CDR3 length: 16 amino acids. Germline-derived CDR1 and CDR2 are SGHRS and YFSETQ. This chain links TRBV5-1 with TRBJ1-4; 9 nucleotides align to TRBD1. This TCR came from a human donor with HPV-associated anogenital cancer. Sequences were derived from blood, sampled from a patient who underwent chemoradiotherapy. CDR3 protein: CASSPGQGGTNEKLFF. The CDR3 DNA reads as TGCGCCAGCAGCCCGGGACAGGGTGGGACTAATGAAAAACTGTTTTTT.